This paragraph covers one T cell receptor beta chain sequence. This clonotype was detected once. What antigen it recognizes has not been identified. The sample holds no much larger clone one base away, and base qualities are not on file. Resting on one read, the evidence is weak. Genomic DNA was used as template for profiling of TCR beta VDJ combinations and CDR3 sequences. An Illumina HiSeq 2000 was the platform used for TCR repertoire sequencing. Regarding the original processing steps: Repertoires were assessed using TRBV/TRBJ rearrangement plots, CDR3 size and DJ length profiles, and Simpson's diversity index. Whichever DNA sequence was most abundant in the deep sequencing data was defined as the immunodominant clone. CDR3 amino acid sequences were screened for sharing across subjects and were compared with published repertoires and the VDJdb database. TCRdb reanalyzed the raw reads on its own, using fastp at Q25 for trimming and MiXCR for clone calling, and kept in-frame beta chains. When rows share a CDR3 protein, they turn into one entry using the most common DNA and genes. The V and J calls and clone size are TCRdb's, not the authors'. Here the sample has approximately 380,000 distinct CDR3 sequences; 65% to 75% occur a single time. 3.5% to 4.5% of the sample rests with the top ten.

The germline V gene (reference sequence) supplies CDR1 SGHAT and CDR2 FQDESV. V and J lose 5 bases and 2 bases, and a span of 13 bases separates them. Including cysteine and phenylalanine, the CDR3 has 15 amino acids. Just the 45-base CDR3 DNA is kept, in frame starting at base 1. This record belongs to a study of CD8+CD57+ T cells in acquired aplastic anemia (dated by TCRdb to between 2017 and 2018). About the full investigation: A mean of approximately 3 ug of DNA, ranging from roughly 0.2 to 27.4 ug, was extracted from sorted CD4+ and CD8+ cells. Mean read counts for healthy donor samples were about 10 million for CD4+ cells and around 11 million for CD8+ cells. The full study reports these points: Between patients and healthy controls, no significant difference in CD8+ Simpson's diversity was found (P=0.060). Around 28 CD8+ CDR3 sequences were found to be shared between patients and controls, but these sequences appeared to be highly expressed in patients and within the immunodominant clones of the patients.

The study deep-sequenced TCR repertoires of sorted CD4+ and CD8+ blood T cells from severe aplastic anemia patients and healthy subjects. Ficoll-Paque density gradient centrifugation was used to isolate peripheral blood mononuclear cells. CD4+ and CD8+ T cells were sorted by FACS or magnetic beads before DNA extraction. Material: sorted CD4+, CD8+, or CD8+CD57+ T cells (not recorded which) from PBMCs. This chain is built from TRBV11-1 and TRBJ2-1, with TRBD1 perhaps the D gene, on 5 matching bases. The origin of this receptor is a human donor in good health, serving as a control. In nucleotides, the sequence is TGTGCCAGCAGCCGGTCCGAGACAGCCTACAATGAGCAGTTCTTC. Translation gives CASSRSETAYNEQFF. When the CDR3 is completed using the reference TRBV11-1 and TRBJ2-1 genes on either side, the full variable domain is EAEVAQSPRYKITEKSQAVAFWCDPISGHATLYWYRQILGQGPELLVQFQDESVVDDSQLPKDRFSAERLKGVDSTLKIQPAELGDSAMYLCASSRSETAYNEQFFGPGTRLTVL.